Below, 5 T cell receptor beta chains from the same sample are listed, as sequenced in a study of blood T cell repertoires in COVID-19. Here immunoSEQ multiplex PCR was the method, and the copy in TCRdb shows in-frame clones only, minus some. The data contain 83,000 or so clones, around 87% of them singletons. The sequencing sample was made of peripheral blood. The receptors were gathered from an elderly man with active or convalescent COVID-19.

The gene calls are TRBV10-1 and TRBJ2-1; tentative D call: TRBD2 (6 bases). Trimming shortened V by 3 bases and J by 7 bases, and 16 bases separated the two germline ends. Germline values: CDR1 WNHNN, CDR2 SYGVQD (reference sequence). The CDR3 has 15 amino acids. This CDR3 reads CASSDIGPRGNEQFF. CDR3 nucleotide sequence: TGCGCCAGCAGTGATATCGGGCCCCGGGGGAATGAGCAGTTCTTC.

The chain couples TRBV6-5 to TRBJ1-6; D possibly corresponds to TRBD1 (6 bases). The CDR3 is made up of 14 amino acids. Germline V gene sequence: CDR1 MNHEY, CDR2 SVGAGI. Trimming cost V 6 bases and J 7 bases, with 13 bases left between them. The CDR3 loop is CASRAQGKNSPLHF. The DNA for the CDR3 is TGTGCCAGCAGGGCACAGGGAAAAAATTCACCCCTCCACTTT.

The chain is built from TRBV11-3 and TRBJ2-2; D may be TRBD1 (6 bases). Germline V gene sequence: CDR1 SGHNT, CDR2 YENEEA. The V end was cut by 3 bases, the J end by 4 bases, with 12 bases between. The CDR3 length is 15 residues. The CDR3 sequence is CASSLRGGATGELFF. For the CDR3, the DNA is TGTGCCAGCAGCTTGCGAGGGGGAGCCACCGGGGAGCTGTTTTTT. Looking up the rest from reference TRBV11-3 and TRBJ2-2 gives the full variable domain: EAGVVQSPRYKIIEKKQPVAFWCNPISGHNTLYWYLQNLGQGPELLIRYENEEAVDDSQLPKDRFSAERLKGVDSTLKIQPAELGDSAVYLCASSLRGGATGELFFGEGSRLTVL.

The chain couples TRBV11-2 to TRBJ2-1; 10 bases map to TRBD2. Germline loops: CDR1 SGHAT, CDR2 FQNNGV. The CDR3 has 17 amino acids. Trimming cost V 3 bases and J 8 bases; bases outside gene matches: 13. The CDR3 loop reads CASSFVGSGGAWDEQFF. For the CDR3, the DNA is TGTGCCAGCAGCTTTGTGGGGAGCGGGGGGGCCTGGGATGAGCAGTTCTTC.

The rearrangement uses TRBV5-1 and TRBJ2-5; 8 nucleotides agree with TRBD1. The CDR3 loop spans 14 amino acids. Trimming at V came to 3 bases and at J to 5 bases, leaving 6 bases not matched to a gene. Germline V CDR1 and CDR2: SGHRS, YFSETQ. CDR3 sequence reads: CASSWTGSGETQYF. As DNA, the CDR3 is TGCGCCAGCAGCTGGACAGGGTCTGGTGAGACCCAGTACTTC. The complete variable domain, with remaining parts taken from reference TRBV5-1 and TRBJ2-5, reads KAGVTQTPRYLIKTRGQQVTLSCSPISGHRSVSWYQQTPGQGLQFLFEYFSETQRNKGNFPGRFSGRQFSNSRSEMNVSTLELGDSALYLCASSWTGSGETQYFGPGTRLLVL.